This T cell receptor (beta chain) was recovered during a study of regulatory T cells in long-lasting Graves disease. About the research overall: Those with persistent Graves' disease had received antithyroid drugs for over 5 years with positive TSH receptor antibodies. General study results and limits: Persistent patients had a count of shared public clonotypes (approximately 3,000) that exceeded that of new patients (around 960). The study found TRBV28, TRBJ1-2 and TRBJ2-5 favored in persistent disease.

Concerning this clonotype: The antigen is unknown.

Time point defined: persistent/refractory GD, antithyroid drugs over 5 years with positive TRAb. PBMC-derived RNA was used for the TCR library. Construction of TCR beta libraries relied on iRepertoire HTBI primers and on Arm-PCR targeting CDR3 regions. Original data processing: The study identified about 60 TRBV and 11 to 15 TRBJ segments across samples. TCRdb analysed the multiplex PCR reads with MiXCR anew, one entry per CDR3 protein. Here the V and J calls rest on TCRdb's processing, not on the authors' analysis. The table includes approximately 400,000 distinct CDR3 sequences, 20% to 25% detected once. The CDR3 consists of 12 residues. The germline V and J ends were trimmed by 5 bases and 6 bases, with 8 bases remaining between them. Germline-derived CDR1 and CDR2 are MNHEY and SVGEGT.

The J gene is TRBJ2-1, the V gene TRBV6-2 or TRBV6-3; D gene unclear. This TCR was recovered from a woman aged 40 to 55 with Graves disease. Here the sequenced sample was peripheral blood mononuclear cells (PBMCs), taken when the disease was refractory, from a patient treated with antithyroid drugs. In nucleotides, the CDR3 is TGTGCCAGCAGTCAGACCCTCAATGAGCAGTTCTTC. Translated, it gives CASSQTLNEQFF.